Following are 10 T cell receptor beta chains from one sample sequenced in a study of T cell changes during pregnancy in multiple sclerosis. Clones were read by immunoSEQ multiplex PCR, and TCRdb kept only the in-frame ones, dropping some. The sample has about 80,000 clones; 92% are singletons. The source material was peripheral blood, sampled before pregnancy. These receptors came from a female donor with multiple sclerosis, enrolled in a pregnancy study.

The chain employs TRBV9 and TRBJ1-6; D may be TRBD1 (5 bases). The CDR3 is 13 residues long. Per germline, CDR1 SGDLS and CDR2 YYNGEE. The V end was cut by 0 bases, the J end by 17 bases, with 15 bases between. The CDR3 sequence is CASSVVSGQDIHF. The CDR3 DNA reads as TGTGCCAGCAGCGTAGTCAGTGGGCAGGACATCCACTTT. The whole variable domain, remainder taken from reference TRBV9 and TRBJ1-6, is DSGVTQTPKHLITATGQRVTLRCSPRSGDLSVYWYQQSLDQGLQFLIQYYNGEERAKGNILERFSAQQFPDLHSELNLSSLELGDSALYFCASSVVSGQDIHFGNGTRLTVT.

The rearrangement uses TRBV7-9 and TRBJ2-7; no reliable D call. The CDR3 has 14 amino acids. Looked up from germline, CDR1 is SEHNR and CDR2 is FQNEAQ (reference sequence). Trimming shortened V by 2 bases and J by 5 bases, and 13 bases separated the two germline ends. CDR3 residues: CASSLSTRRDEQYF. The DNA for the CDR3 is TGTGCCAGCAGCTTAAGCACCCGCCGCGACGAGCAGTACTTC. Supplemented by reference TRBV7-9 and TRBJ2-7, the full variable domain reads DTGVSQNPRHKITKRGQNVTFRCDPISEHNRLYWYRQTLGQGPEFLTYFQNEAQLEKSRLLSDRFSAERPKGSFSTLEIQRTEQGDSAMYLCASSLSTRRDEQYFGPGTRLTVT.

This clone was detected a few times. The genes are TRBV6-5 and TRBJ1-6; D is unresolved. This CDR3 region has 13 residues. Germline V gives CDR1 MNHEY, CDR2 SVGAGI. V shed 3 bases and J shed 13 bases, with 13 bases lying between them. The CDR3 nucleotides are TGTGCCAGCAGTTATGGGCCATCAGCTCCCCTCCACTTT. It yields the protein CASSYGPSAPLHF.

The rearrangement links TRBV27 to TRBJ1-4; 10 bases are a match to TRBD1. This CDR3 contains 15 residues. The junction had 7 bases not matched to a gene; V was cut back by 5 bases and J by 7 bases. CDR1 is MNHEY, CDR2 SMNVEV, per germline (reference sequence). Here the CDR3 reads CASSDSGTGAEKLFF. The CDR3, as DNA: TGTGCCAGCAGTGATAGCGGGACAGGGGCTGAAAAACTGTTTTTT.

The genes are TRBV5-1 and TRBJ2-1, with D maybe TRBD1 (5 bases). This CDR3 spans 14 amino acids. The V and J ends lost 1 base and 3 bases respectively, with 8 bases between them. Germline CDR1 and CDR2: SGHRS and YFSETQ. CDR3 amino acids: CASSLRQFYNEQFF. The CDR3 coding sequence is TGCGCCAGCAGCTTGAGACAGTTCTACAATGAGCAGTTCTTC.

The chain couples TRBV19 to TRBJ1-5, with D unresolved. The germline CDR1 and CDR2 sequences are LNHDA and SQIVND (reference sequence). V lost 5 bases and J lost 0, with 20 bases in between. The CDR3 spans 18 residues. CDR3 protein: CASSPRVGVETSNQPQHF. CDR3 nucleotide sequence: TGTGCCAGTAGTCCCCGGGTCGGGGTCGAAACTAGCAATCAGCCCCAGCATTTT.

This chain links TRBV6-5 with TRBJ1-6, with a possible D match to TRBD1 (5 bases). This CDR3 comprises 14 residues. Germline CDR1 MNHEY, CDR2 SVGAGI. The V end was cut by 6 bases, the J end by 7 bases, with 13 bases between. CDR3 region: CASSLGHQNSPLHF. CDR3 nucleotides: TGTGCCAGCAGCCTAGGACACCAGAATTCACCCCTCCACTTT.

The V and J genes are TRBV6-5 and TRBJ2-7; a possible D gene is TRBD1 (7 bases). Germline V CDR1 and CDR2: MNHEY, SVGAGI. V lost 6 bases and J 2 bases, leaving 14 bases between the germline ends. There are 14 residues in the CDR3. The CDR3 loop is CASRSGGQPYEQYF. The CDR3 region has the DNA TGTGCCAGCAGATCCGGGGGACAGCCCTACGAGCAGTACTTC.

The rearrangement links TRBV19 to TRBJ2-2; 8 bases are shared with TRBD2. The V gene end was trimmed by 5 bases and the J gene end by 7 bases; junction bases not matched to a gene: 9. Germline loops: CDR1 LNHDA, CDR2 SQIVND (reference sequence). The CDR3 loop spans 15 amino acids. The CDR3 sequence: CASSRLIGGGGELFF. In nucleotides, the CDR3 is TGTGCCAGTAGTCGGTTGATCGGGGGGGGCGGGGAGCTGTTTTTT.

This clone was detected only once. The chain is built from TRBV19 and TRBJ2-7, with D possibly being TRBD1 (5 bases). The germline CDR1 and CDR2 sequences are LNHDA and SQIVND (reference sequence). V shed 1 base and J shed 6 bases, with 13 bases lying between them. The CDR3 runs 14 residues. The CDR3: CASSIVAGSSEQYF. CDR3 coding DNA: TGTGCCAGTAGTATAGTGGCAGGGTCAAGCGAGCAGTACTTC.